These T cell receptor beta chains were read from a single sample in a study of blood T cells in healthy people across ages. TCRdb re-called the 5' RACE reads with MiXCR, one entry per CDR3 protein. There are approximately 880,000 distinct CDR3 sequences in the sample; roughly 48% occur only once, and around 15% lies in the top ten. Source material: blood. The receptor source for this set is a man younger than 40 in good health. CDR3s leave out the opening cysteine and the closing phenylalanine or tryptophan.

cdr3_length: 14; v_call: TRBV4-2; j_call: TRBJ1-6; cdr3_aa: ASSQEDGRLFSPLH
cdr3_length: 14; v_call: TRBV20-1; j_call: TRBJ2-7; cdr3_aa: SASGTSGGRTYEQY
cdr3_length: 16; v_call: TRBV28; j_call: TRBJ2-7; cdr3_aa: ATVGVSLGRGPFYEQY
cdr3_length: 13; v_call: TRBV28; j_call: TRBJ1-1; cdr3_aa: ASEGRGPSTTEAF
cdr3_length: 11; v_call: TRBV5-1; j_call: TRBJ2-2; cdr3_aa: ASSLGFLGELF
cdr3_length: 11; v_call: TRBV28; j_call: TRBJ1-1; cdr3_aa: ASRPDRDTEAF
cdr3_length: 12; v_call: TRBV10-2; j_call: TRBJ1-1; cdr3_aa: ASSESKTSNEAF
cdr3_length: 10; v_call: TRBV3-1; j_call: TRBJ2-1; cdr3_aa: ASSHDSPEQF
cdr3_length: 13; v_call: TRBV12-3/TRBV12-4; j_call: TRBJ2-7; cdr3_aa: ASSLERDRGGEQY
cdr3_length: 12; v_call: TRBV4-1; j_call: TRBJ2-5; cdr3_aa: ASSNRDDQETQY
cdr3_length: 13; v_call: TRBV3-1; j_call: TRBJ1-2; cdr3_aa: ASSQERRRTYGYT
cdr3_length: 13; v_call: TRBV5-4; j_call: TRBJ1-2; cdr3_aa: ASSPGGTANYGYT
cdr3_length: 17; v_call: TRBV20-1; j_call: TRBJ2-1; cdr3_aa: SAHTPLAGGISSYNEQF
cdr3_length: 15; v_call: TRBV12-3/TRBV12-4; j_call: TRBJ2-6; cdr3_aa: ASSFWAVNPGANVLT
cdr3_length: 10; v_call: TRBV9; j_call: TRBJ1-6; cdr3_aa: ASSSWDSLLH
cdr3_length: 15; v_call: TRBV2; j_call: TRBJ2-2; cdr3_aa: ASMGGGTGENTGELF
cdr3_length: 13; v_call: TRBV4-3; j_call: TRBJ2-3; cdr3_aa: ASSYTRGAADTQY
cdr3_length: 13; v_call: TRBV12-3/TRBV12-4; j_call: TRBJ1-1; cdr3_aa: ASREDRGGTTEAF
cdr3_length: 12; v_call: TRBV15; j_call: TRBJ2-7; cdr3_aa: ATSRGSGQNEQY
cdr3_length: 14; v_call: TRBV6-5; j_call: TRBJ2-5; cdr3_aa: ASSRTGRRGQETQY
cdr3_length: 15; v_call: TRBV6-2/TRBV6-3; j_call: TRBJ1-6; cdr3_aa: ASSTDRGFSNNSPLH
cdr3_length: 13; v_call: TRBV6-1; j_call: TRBJ1-2; cdr3_aa: ASSEGGDPGYGYT
cdr3_length: 14; v_call: TRBV18; j_call: TRBJ2-1; cdr3_aa: ASSLLSGGTYNEQF
cdr3_length: 12; v_call: TRBV3-1; j_call: TRBJ1-2; cdr3_aa: ASKLRGDNYGYT
cdr3_length: 11; v_call: TRBV6-8; j_call: TRBJ2-1; cdr3_aa: ASNVEAGTEQF
cdr3_length: 15; v_call: TRBV27; j_call: TRBJ2-7; cdr3_aa: ASSPRLAGGSIREQY
cdr3_length: 12; v_call: TRBV27; j_call: TRBJ1-6; cdr3_aa: ASSFAGDNSPLH
cdr3_length: 13; v_call: TRBV5-5; j_call: TRBJ2-7; cdr3_aa: ASSRGTWNSYEQY
cdr3_length: 14; v_call: TRBV28; j_call: TRBJ1-6; cdr3_aa: ASSVGGLTYNSPLH
cdr3_length: 13; v_call: TRBV2; j_call: TRBJ2-1; cdr3_aa: ASRRLAGSYNEQF
cdr3_length: 13; v_call: TRBV20-1; j_call: TRBJ2-1; cdr3_aa: SARVVLRGTGEQF
cdr3_length: 13; v_call: TRBV25-1; j_call: TRBJ2-2; cdr3_aa: ASSSSGGLFGELF
cdr3_length: 10; v_call: TRBV12-3/TRBV12-4; j_call: TRBJ2-7; cdr3_aa: ASSPFRGEQY
cdr3_length: 13; v_call: TRBV7-3; j_call: TRBJ1-1; cdr3_aa: ASSSSALGTTEAF
cdr3_length: 11; v_call: TRBV30; j_call: TRBJ1-5; cdr3_aa: AWTQGINQPQH
cdr3_length: 13; v_call: TRBV24-1; j_call: TRBJ2-3; cdr3_aa: ATERGGASTDTQY
cdr3_length: 11; v_call: TRBV7-2; j_call: TRBJ2-7; cdr3_aa: ASAGTNTYEQY
cdr3_length: 10; v_call: TRBV4-3; j_call: TRBJ2-3; cdr3_aa: ASSQDRTQQY
cdr3_length: 11; v_call: TRBV9; j_call: TRBJ2-3; cdr3_aa: ASSVQVSDTQY
cdr3_length: 11; v_call: TRBV29-1; j_call: TRBJ2-5; cdr3_aa: SVGTDKQETQY
cdr3_length: 13; v_call: TRBV4-1; j_call: TRBJ1-1; cdr3_aa: ASSQDWGPYTEAF
cdr3_length: 12; v_call: TRBV24-1; j_call: TRBJ2-1; cdr3_aa: ATSDLTGYNEQF
cdr3_length: 17; v_call: TRBV4-3; j_call: TRBJ2-3; cdr3_aa: ASSQGVLAGGSSTDTQY
cdr3_length: 12; v_call: TRBV11-1; j_call: TRBJ1-1; cdr3_aa: ASGPKQKNTEAF
cdr3_length: 13; v_call: TRBV4-1; j_call: TRBJ1-6; cdr3_aa: ASSPIGLRDSPLH
cdr3_length: 12; v_call: TRBV4-2; j_call: TRBJ1-1; cdr3_aa: ASSQEYGQTEAF
cdr3_length: 14; v_call: TRBV7-2; j_call: TRBJ2-1; cdr3_aa: ASSLNGGSSYNEQF
cdr3_length: 14; v_call: TRBV7-9; j_call: TRBJ1-1; cdr3_aa: ASSVFTGTGGSEAF
cdr3_length: 13; v_call: TRBV6-4; j_call: TRBJ2-1; cdr3_aa: ASSDSLGSYNEQF
cdr3_length: 12; v_call: TRBV27; j_call: TRBJ2-1; cdr3_aa: ASRAGGPYNEQF
cdr3_length: 11; v_call: TRBV28; j_call: TRBJ1-5; cdr3_aa: ASHITLNQPQH
cdr3_length: 13; v_call: TRBV28; j_call: TRBJ2-7; cdr3_aa: ASRQGLASTYEQY
cdr3_length: 10; v_call: TRBV14; j_call: TRBJ1-1; cdr3_aa: ASRKWDTEAF
cdr3_length: 12; v_call: TRBV12-3/TRBV12-4; j_call: TRBJ2-5; cdr3_aa: ASSPRRGQETQY